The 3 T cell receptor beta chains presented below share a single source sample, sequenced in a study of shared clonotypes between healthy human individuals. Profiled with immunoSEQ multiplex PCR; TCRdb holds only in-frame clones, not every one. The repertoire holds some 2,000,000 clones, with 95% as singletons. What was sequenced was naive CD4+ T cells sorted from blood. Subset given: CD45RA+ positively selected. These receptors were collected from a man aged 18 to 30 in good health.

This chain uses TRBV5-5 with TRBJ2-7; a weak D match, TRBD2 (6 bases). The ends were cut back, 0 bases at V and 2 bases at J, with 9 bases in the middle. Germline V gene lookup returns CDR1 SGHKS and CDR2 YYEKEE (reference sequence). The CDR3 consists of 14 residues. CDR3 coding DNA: TGTGCCAGCAGCTTGGAAGGGGAGGCCTACGAGCAGTACTTC. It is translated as CASSLEGEAYEQYF.

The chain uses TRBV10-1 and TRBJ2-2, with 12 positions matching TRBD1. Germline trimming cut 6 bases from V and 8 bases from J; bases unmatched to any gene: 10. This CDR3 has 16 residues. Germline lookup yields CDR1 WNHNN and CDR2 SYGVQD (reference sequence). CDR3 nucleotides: TGCGCCAGCAGCGAGGGACAGGGGGCATCGTTAGGGGAGCTGTTTTTT. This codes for CASSEGQGASLGELFF.

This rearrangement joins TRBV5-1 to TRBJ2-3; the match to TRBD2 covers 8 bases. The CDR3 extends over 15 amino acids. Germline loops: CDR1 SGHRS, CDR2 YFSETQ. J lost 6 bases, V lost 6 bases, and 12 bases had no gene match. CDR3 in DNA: TGCGCCAGCACTTTTTCCGGGACTAGGGGGGATACGCAGTATTTT. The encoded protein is CASTFSGTRGDTQYF.